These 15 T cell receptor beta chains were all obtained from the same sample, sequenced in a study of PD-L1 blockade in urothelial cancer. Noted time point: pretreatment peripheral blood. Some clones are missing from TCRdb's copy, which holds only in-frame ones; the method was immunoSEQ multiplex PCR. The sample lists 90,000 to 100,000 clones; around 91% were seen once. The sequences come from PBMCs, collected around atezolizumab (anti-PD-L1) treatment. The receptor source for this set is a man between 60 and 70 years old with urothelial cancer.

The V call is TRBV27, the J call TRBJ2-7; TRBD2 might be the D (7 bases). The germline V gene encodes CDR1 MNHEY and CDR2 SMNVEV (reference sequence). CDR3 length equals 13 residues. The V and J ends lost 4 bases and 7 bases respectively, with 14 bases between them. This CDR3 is CASSWAGAGEQYF. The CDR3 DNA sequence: TGTGCCAGCAGTTGGGCGGGGGCGGGGGAGCAGTACTTC.

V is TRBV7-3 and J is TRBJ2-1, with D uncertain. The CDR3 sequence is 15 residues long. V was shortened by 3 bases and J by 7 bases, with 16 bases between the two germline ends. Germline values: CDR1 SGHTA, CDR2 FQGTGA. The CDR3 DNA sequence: TGTGCCAGCAGCTTTCAACCCCTTGACGGGAATGAGCAGTTCTTC. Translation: CASSFQPLDGNEQFF.

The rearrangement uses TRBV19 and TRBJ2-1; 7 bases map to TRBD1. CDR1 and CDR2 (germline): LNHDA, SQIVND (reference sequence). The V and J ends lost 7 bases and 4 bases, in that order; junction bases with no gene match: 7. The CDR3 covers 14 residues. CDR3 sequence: CASTLTGSYNEQFF. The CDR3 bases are TGTGCCAGTACTCTGACAGGGTCGTACAATGAGCAGTTCTTC.

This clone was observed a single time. The chain's CDR3 is CASIKQGSNQPQHF. The CDR3 DNA follows: TGTGCCAGCATAAAACAGGGGAGCAATCAGCCCCAGCATTTT. The gene calls are TRBV6-1 and TRBJ1-5, with 7 bases fitting TRBD1. This CDR3 spans 14 amino acids. Unmatched junction bases numbered 4, after V lost 7 bases and J lost 1 base. Germline CDR1 is MNHNS and CDR2 is SASEGT.

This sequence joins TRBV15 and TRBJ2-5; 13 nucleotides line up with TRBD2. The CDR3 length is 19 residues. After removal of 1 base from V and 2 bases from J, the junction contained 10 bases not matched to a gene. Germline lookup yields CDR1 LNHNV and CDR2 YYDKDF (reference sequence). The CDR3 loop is CATSRGLAGGLGTQETQYF. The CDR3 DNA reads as TGTGCCACCAGCAGAGGACTAGCGGGGGGCCTCGGGACACAAGAGACCCAGTACTTC.

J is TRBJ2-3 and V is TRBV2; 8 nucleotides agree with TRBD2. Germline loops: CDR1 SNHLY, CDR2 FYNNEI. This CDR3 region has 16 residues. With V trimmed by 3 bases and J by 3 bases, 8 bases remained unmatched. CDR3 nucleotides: TGTGCCAGCAGTGAGGAGGCGGGAGGAGGGACAGATACGCAGTATTTT. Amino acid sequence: CASSEEAGGGTDTQYF.

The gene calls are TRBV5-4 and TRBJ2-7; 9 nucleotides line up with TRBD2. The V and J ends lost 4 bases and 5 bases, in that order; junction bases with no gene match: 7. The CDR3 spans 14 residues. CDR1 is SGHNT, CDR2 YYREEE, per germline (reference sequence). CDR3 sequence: CASSPRSGRNEQYF. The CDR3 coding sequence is TGTGCCAGCAGCCCACGAAGCGGGAGGAACGAGCAGTACTTC.

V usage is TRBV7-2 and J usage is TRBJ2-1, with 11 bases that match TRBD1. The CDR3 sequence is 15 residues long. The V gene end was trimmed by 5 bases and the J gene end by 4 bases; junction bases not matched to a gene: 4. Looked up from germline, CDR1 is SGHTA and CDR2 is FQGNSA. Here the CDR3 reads CASSRTGGMYNEQFF. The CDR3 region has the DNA TGTGCCAGCAGCCGGACAGGGGGCATGTACAATGAGCAGTTCTTC.

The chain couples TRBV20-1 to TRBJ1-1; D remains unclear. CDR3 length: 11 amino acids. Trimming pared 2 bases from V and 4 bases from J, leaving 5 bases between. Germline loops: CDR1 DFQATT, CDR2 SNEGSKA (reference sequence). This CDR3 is CSARISTEAFF. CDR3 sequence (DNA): TGCAGTGCTAGAATCAGCACTGAAGCTTTCTTT.

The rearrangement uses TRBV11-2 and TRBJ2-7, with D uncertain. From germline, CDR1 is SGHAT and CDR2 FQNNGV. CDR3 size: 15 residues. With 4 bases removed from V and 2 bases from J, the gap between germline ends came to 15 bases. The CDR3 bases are TGTGCCAGCAGCTCCGAGCCGATAATGGCCTACGAGCAGTACTTC. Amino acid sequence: CASSSEPIMAYEQYF.

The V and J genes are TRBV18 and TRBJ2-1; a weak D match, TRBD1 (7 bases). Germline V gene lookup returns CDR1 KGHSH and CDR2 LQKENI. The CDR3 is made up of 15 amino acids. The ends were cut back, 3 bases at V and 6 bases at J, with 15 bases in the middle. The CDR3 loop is CASSPPGGQGNEQFF. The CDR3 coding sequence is TGTGCCAGCTCACCCCCAGGGGGGCAAGGCAATGAGCAGTTCTTC.

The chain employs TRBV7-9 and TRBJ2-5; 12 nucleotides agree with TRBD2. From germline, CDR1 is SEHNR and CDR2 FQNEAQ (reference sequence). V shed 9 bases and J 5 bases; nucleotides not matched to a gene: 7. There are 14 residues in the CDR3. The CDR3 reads CASELAGGWETQYF. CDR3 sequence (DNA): TGTGCCAGTGAACTAGCGGGAGGTTGGGAGACCCAGTACTTC.

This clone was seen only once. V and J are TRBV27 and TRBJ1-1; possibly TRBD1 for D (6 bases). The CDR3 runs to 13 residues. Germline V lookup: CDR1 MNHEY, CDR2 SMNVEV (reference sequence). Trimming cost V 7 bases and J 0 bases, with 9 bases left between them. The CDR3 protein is CASNDRLNTEAFF. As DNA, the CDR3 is TGTGCCAGCAATGACAGGCTGAACACTGAAGCTTTCTTT.

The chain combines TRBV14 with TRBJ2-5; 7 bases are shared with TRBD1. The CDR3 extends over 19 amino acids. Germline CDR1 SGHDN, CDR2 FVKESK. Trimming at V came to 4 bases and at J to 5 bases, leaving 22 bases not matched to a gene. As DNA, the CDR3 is TGTGCCAGCAGCCCCCGGGGATTGAGGAGGTGGGAGACAGGGGAGACCCAGTACTTC. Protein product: CASSPRGLRRWETGETQYF.

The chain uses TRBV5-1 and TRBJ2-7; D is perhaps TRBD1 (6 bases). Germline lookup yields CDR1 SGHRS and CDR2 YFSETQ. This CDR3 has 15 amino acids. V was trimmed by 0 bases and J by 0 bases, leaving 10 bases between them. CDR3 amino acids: CASSLGRDNSYEQYF. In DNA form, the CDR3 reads TGCGCCAGCAGCTTGGGTCGGGACAACTCCTACGAGCAGTACTTC.